This T cell receptor (beta chain) was recorded in a study of T cells in Graves' hyperthyroidism and ophthalmopathy. When ophthalmopathy did not progress within 18 months, Graves' hyperthyroidism was considered stable. Patients aged 18 to 65 with hyperthyroidism were newly diagnosed, with duration under 2 months. What was amplified from RNA transcripts were TCR beta CDR3 regions. Initially, a first-round RT-PCR of the TCR CDR3 employed the HTBI primer set. Each CDR3 protein is one row after TCRdb ran MiXCR on the multiplex PCR reads. The table shows fewer than 750,000 distinct CDR3 sequences, with 46% occurring only once. Notes on the study in general: Most thyroid clonotypes with frequency above 0.001 were detected in blood. A model using 13 V-J features told ophthalmopathy apart from stable hyperthyroidism.

A note on this clonotype: Its antigen is unknown.

From germline, CDR1 is SQVTM and CDR2 ANQGSEA. The CDR3 is 12 amino acids. V was clipped by 6 bases and J by 13 bases, with 18 bases between them. The chain has TRBV29-1 and TRBJ1-4, with TRBD1 as a possible D gene (6 bases). This receptor was obtained from a young woman with Graves' hyperthyroidism. The source material was peripheral blood or thyroid tissue (not recorded which). This CDR3 reads CSVVSQGFGLFF. DNA for the CDR3: TGCAGCGTCGTAAGTCAGGGGTTTGGACTGTTTTTT. Combining the CDR3 with reference TRBV29-1 and TRBJ1-4 gives the whole variable domain SAVISQKPSRDICQRGTSLTIQCQVDSQVTMMFWYRQQPGQSLTLIATANQGSEATYESGFVIDKFPISRPNLTFSTLTVSNMSPEDSSIYLCSVVSQGFGLFFGSGTQLSVL.